Listed here are 3 T cell receptor beta chains from one sample, sequenced in a study of T cell responses to AZD1222 COVID-19 vaccine. Using immunoSEQ multiplex PCR, the repertoire was profiled, and TCRdb retains in-frame clones only, with some absent. Here the sample spans about 190,000 clones, approximately 92% being singletons. Sequenced material: peripheral blood, taken on day 0 of AZD1222 vaccination. The receptors stem from an adult in good health.

The chain recombines TRBV10-3 with TRBJ2-2; D possibly matches TRBD1 or TRBD2 (5 bases each). Germline CDR1 ENHRY, CDR2 SYGVKD. Trimming shortened V by 9 bases and J by 0 bases, and 26 bases separated the two germline ends. The CDR3 spans 19 residues. CDR3 residues: CAIRGSPGRQNANTGELFF. The CDR3 nucleotides read TGTGCCATTAGAGGTTCCCCGGGACGGCAGAACGCGAACACCGGGGAGCTGTTTTTT.

The chain links TRBV5-5 to TRBJ1-2, with 8 bases that match TRBD1. Germline-derived CDR1 and CDR2 are SGHKS and YYEKEE (reference sequence). This CDR3 is built from 16 residues. The V gene end was trimmed by 4 bases and the J gene end by 2 bases; junction bases not matched to a gene: 10. The CDR3 DNA reads as TGTGCCAGCAGCCGCAGGGGGCCCACTAAGAACTATGGCTACACCTTC. As protein: CASSRRGPTKNYGYTF.

The chain combines TRBV9 with TRBJ2-1, with TRBD2 matching 8 bases. The germline V gene encodes CDR1 SGDLS and CDR2 YYNGEE. The CDR3 spans 16 residues. J lost 10 bases, V lost 0 bases, and 12 bases had no gene match. CDR3: CASSVEELAVVSEQFF. The CDR3 DNA reads as TGTGCCAGCAGCGTAGAGGAACTAGCGGTTGTTTCGGAGCAGTTCTTC.